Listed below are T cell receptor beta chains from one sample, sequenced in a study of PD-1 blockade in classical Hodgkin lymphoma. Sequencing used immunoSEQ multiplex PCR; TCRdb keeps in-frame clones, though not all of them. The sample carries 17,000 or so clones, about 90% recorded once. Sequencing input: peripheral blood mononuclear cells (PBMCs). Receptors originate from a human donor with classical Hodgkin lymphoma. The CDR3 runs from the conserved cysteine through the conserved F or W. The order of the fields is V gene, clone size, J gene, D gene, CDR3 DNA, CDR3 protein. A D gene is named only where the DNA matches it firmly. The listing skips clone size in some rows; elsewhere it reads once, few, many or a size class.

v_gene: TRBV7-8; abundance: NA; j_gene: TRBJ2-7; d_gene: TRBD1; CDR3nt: TGTGCCAGCAGCTTAGGGACAGGAAGCTACGAGCAGTACTTC; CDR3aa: CASSLGTGSYEQYF
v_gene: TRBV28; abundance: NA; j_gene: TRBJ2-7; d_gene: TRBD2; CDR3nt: TGTGCCAGCAGGTCCGGAGGGGCGGGGGTTCGCGAGCAGTACTTC; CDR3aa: CASRSGGAGVREQYF
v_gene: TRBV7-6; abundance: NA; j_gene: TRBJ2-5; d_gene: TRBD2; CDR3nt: TGTGCCAGCAGCTTGCGACTAGCGGGTGGAGAGACCCAGTACTTC; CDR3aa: CASSLRLAGGETQYF
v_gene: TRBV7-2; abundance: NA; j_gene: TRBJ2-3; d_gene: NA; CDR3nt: TGTGCCAGCAGCCGTATGGGGGAGAGCACAGATACGCAGTATTTT; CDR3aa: CASSRMGESTDTQYF
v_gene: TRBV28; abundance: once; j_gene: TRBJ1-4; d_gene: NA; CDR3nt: TGTGCCAGCAGTCCCTCGGGGAGAGGAGGTGAAAAACTGTTTTTT; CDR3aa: CASSPSGRGGEKLFF
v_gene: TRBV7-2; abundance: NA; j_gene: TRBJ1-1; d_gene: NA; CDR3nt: TGTGCCAGCAGCTTTGGAGTAGTTAGGGGTAGGGGTGAAGCTTTCTTT; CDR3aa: CASSFGVVRGRGEAFF
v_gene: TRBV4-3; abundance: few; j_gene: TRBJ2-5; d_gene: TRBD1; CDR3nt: TGCGCCAGCAGCCAAGCGTTCGGGACAGGAGGAGAGACCCAGTACTTC; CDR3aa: CASSQAFGTGGETQYF
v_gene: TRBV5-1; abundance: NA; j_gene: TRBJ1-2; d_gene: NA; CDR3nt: TGCGCCAGCAGCCCCGATCGGGGGCAGAGCGGCTACACCTTC; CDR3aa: CASSPDRGQSGYTF
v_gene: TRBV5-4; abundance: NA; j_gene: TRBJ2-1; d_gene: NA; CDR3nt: TGTGCCACCCAGCTGATTTCCGGCAATGAGCAGTTCTTC; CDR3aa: CATQLISGNEQFF
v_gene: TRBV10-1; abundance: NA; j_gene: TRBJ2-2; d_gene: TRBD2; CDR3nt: TGCGCCAGCAGTGACATGGGGAGCGGGACCAACACCGGGGAGCTGTTTTTT; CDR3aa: CASSDMGSGTNTGELFF
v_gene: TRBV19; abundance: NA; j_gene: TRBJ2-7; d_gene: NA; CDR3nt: TGTGCCACCAGAGCGGACTCGCTTACCTACGAGCAGTACTTC; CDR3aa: CATRADSLTYEQYF
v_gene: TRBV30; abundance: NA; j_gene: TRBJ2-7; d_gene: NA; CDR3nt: TGTGCCTGGAATCTCGCGGGGTCCTACGAGCAGTACTTC; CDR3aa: CAWNLAGSYEQYF
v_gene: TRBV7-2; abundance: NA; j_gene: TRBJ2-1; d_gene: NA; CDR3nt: TGTGCCAGCAGATCCCGGGACTTTGTCAATGAGCAGTTCTTC; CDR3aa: CASRSRDFVNEQFF
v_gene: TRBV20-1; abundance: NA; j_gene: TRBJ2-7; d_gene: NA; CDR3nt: TGCAGTGCTATGGACTACGAGCAGTACTTC; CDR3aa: CSAMDYEQYF
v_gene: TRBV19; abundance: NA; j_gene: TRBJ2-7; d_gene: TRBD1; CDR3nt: TGTGCCAGTAGCCCCACCGGGACAGGCCTCTACGAGCAGTACTTC; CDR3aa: CASSPTGTGLYEQYF
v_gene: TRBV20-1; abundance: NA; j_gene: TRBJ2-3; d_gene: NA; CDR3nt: TGCAGTGCAATGAAGGGGGATACGCAGTATTTT; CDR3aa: CSAMKGDTQYF
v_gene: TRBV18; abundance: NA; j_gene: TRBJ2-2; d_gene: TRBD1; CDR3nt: TGTGCCAGCTCACCGATGCGACAGGGTCGAACCGGGGAGCTGTTTTTT; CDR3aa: CASSPMRQGRTGELFF
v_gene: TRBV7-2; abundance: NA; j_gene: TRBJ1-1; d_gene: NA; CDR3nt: TGTGCCAGCGGAGGACAGATGAACACTGAAGCTTTCTTT; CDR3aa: CASGGQMNTEAFF
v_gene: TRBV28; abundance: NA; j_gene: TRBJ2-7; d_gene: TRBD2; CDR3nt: TGTGCCAGCAGTTTCGGGGGGAGGTACGAGCAGTACTTC; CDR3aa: CASSFGGRYEQYF
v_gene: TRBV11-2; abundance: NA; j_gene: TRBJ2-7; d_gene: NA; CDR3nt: TGTGCCAGCAGCTTAGATCGCGGGGAGCAGTACTTC; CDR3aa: CASSLDRGEQYF
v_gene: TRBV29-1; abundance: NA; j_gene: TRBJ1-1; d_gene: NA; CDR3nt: TGCAGCGTTCTCATTCCTCAGGGGATCTCGAACACTGAAGCTTTCTTT; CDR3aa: CSVLIPQGISNTEAFF
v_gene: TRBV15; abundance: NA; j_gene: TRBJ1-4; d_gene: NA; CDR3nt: TGTGCCACCAGCAGGTGGGGGAGGACTAATGAAAAACTGTTTTTT; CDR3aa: CATSRWGRTNEKLFF
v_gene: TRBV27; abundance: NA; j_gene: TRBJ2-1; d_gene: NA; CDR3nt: TGTGCCAGCAGTCGTCCGGACAGTCTCAATGAGCAGTTCTTC; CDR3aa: CASSRPDSLNEQFF
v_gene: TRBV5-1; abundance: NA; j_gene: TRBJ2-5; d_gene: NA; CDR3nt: TGCGCCAGCAGCCAGGGACGCTCCGGAGAGACCCAGTACTTC; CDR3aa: CASSQGRSGETQYF
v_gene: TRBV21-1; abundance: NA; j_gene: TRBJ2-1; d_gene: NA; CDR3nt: TGTGCCAGCAGCAAAGAGGGGTGGGTCTCGGTCCGTTCCGATGAGCAGTTCTTC; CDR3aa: CASSKEGWVSVRSDEQFF
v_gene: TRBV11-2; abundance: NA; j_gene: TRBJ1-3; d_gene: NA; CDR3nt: TGTGCCAGCAGCCGCCAAGTGGGGAAAAACTCTGGAAACACCATATATTTT; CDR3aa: CASSRQVGKNSGNTIYF
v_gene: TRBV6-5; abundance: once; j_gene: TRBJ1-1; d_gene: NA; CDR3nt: TGTGCCAGCAGATTCAGGAGAAACACTGAAGCTTTCTTT; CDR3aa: CASRFRRNTEAFF
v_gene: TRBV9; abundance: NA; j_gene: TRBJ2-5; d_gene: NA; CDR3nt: TGTGCCAGCAGCCGAAACCCGGAACCGGGAGAGACCCAGTACTTC; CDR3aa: CASSRNPEPGETQYF
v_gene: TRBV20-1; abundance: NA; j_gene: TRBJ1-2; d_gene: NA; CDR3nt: TGCAGTGCTAACGTACAGGATGGCTACACCTTC; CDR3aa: CSANVQDGYTF
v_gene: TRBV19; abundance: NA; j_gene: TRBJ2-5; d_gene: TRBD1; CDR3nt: TGTGCCAGTAGTACCTCTCTTAGGACAGGGGGCACAGAGACCCAGTACTTC; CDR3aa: CASSTSLRTGGTETQYF
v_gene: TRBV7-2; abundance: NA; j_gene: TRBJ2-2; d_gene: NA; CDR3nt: TGTGCCAGCAGCTTAGGGGGGTCCACCGGGGAGCTGTTTTTT; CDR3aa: CASSLGGSTGELFF
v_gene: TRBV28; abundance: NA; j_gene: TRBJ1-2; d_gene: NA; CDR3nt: TGTGCCCTCGCGCGGGGGGACCGGGGCTACACCTTC; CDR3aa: CALARGDRGYTF
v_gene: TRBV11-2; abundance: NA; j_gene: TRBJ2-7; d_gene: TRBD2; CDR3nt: TGTGCCAGCAGCAGAAGCGTAAGTGGCGGGAGCTCCTACGAGCAGTACTTC; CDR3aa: CASSRSVSGGSSYEQYF
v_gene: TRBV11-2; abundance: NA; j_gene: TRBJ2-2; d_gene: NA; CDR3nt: TGTGCCAGCAGCTTAGATGGGCTAGCCGGGGAGCTGTTTTTT; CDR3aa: CASSLDGLAGELFF
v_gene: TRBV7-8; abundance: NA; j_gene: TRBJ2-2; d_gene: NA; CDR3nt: TGTGCCAGCAGCTTCTACTACAACACCGGGGAGCTGTTTTTT; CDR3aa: CASSFYYNTGELFF
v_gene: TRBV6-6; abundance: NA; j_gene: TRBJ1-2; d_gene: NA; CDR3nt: TGTGCCAGCCTAGACCCGCCCGGGGATGGCTACACCTTC; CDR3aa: CASLDPPGDGYTF
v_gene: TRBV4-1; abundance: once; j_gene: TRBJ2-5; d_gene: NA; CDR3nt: TGCGCCAGCAGCCGTTCTGGTACTCAAGAGACCCAGTACTTC; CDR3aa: CASSRSGTQETQYF
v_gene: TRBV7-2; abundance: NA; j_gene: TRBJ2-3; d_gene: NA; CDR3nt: TGTGCCAGCAGAAAAGGGGGGGCCGGCACAGATACGCAGTATTTT; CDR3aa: CASRKGGAGTDTQYF
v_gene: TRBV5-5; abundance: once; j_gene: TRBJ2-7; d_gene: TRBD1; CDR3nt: TGTGCCAGCAGCTTAGCGACAGGGGGATCCCACGAGCAGTACTTC; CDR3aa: CASSLATGGSHEQYF
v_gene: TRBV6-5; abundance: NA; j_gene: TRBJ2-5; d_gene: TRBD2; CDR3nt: TGTGCCAGCAGTTCCCTAGCGGGTCAAGAGACCCAGTACTTC; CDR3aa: CASSSLAGQETQYF
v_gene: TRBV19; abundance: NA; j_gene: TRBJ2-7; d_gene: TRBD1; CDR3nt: TGTGCCAGTAGTATAGATGGTCAGGGGGCCACCTACGAGCAGTACTTC; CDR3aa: CASSIDGQGATYEQYF